The T cell receptor beta chain under discussion was sequenced for a study of tumor-infiltrating lymphocytes in primary liver carcinoma. As for the study in general: The patient population consisted of men and women between 30 and 69 years of age.

Germline CDR1 reads MNHNS; CDR2 reads SASEGT. This CDR3 spans 12 amino acids. Alongside blood RNA obtained from unsorted whole blood, germline DNA was also extracted. Blood samples of four milliliters were drawn preoperatively. With roughly 500 ng total RNA as template and a constant-region primer, TCR beta cDNA was made. The TCR beta library was amplified through three nested multiplex PCR rounds in a modified ARM-PCR procedure. Use of TRBV1-TRBV30 forward primers with a C-beta reverse primer characterized the first two PCR rounds, which lasted 10 cycles each. TCRdb re-called the multiplex PCR reads with MiXCR, one entry per CDR3 protein. The table has about 330,000 distinct CDR3 sequences, less than 65% seen once; the top ten hold about 6.5%. Study outcomes and limitations: Bulk unsorted samples prevented comparison of CD4+ and CD8+ repertoires.

As regards this clonotype: No antigen is known for it. An end of the junction differs from the germline gene, which may be a read error.

This clonotype was obtained from a middle-aged man with primary liver carcinoma and hepatitis B virus infection. The specimen was peripheral blood. The genes are TRBV6-1 and TRBJ1-3; D unclear. CDR3 residues: CAISEFGALPYF. In DNA, the CDR3 is TGTGCCATCAGTGAGTTTGGAGCACTTCCTTACTTT.